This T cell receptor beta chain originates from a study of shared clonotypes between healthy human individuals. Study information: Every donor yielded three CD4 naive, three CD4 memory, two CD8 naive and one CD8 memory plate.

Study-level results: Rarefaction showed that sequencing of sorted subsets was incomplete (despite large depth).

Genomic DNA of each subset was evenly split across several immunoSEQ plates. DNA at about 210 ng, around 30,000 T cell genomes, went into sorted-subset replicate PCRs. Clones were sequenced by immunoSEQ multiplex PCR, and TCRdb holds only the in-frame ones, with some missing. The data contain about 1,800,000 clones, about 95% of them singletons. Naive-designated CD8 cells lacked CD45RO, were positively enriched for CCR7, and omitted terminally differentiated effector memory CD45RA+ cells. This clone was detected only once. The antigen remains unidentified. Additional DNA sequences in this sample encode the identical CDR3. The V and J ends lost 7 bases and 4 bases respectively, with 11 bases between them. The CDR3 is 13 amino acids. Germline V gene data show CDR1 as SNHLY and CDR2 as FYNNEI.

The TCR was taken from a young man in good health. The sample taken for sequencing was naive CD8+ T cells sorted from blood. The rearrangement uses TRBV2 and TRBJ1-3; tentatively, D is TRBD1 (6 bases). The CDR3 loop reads CASKAGEGNTIYF. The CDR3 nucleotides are TGTGCCAGCAAGGCAGGGGAAGGAAACACCATATATTTT.